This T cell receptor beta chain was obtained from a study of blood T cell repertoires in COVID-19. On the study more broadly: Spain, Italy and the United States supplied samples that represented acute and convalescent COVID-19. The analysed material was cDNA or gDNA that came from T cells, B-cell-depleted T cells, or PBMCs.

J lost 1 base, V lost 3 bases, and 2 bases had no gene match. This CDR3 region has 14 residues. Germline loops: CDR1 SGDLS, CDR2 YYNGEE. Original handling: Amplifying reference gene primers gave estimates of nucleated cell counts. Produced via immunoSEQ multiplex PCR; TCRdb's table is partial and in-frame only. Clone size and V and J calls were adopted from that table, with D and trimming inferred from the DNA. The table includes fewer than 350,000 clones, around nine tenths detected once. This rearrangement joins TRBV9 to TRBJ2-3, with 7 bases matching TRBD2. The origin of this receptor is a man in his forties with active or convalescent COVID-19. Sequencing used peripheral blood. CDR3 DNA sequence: TGTGCCAGCAGCGACGCGGGGGGCACAGATACGCAGTATTTT. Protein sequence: CASSDAGGTDTQYF.